What follows are 9 T cell receptor beta chains derived from one specimen sequenced in a study of blood T cell repertoires in COVID-19. Profiled with immunoSEQ multiplex PCR; TCRdb holds only in-frame clones, not every one. The data contain a few hundred thousand clones, 85% to 90% of them singletons. Material for sequencing was peripheral blood. Every receptor here comes from a man in his fifties or sixties with acute or convalescent COVID-19.

The V gene is TRBV21-1, the J gene TRBJ1-4. TRBV21-1 counts as a pseudogene. The CDR3 covers 18 residues. CDR3 loop: CASSKTPRVEEGREKLFF. The CDR3 DNA is TGTGCCAGCAGCAAAACCCCGAGGGTAGAGGAGGGACGCGAAAAACTGTTTTTT.

This sequence joins TRBV4-3 and TRBJ1-1; 12 positions match TRBD1. Trimming cost V 4 bases and J 5 bases; bases outside gene matches: 5. Germline V lookup: CDR1 LGHNA, CDR2 YSLEER. There are 15 residues in the CDR3. The CDR3 coding sequence is TGCGCCAGCAGCCGGGGACAGGGGGCGGAAACTGAAGCTTTCTTT. Its protein product is CASSRGQGAETEAFF.

The genes are TRBV13 and TRBJ2-7, with 8 positions matching TRBD2. Germline trimming cut 2 bases from V and 6 bases from J; bases unmatched to any gene: 6. Germline values: CDR1 PRHDT, CDR2 FYEKMQ (reference sequence). The CDR3 loop spans 14 amino acids. The chain's CDR3 is CASSLYGRASEQYF. The CDR3 coding sequence is TGTGCCAGCAGCTTATACGGGAGGGCTTCCGAGCAGTACTTC.

Concerning this clone: A far more abundant clone sits one base away, making this likely a read error. The chain combines TRBV11-3 with TRBJ1-1; no clear D gene. Germline assignment: CDR1 SGHNT and CDR2 YENEEA. The CDR3 runs 13 residues. The V end was cut by 0 bases, the J end by 1 base, with 3 bases between. As DNA, the CDR3 is TGTGCCAGCAGCTTAGAACAGAACACTGAAGCTTTCTTT. It specifies CASSLEQNTEAFF.

The V gene is TRBV5-4, the J gene TRBJ2-7; possible D gene TRBD2, 6 bases. Trimming stripped 4 bases from V and 3 bases from J, with 11 bases between. The CDR3 is 13 amino acids. Germline loops: CDR1 SGHNT, CDR2 YYREEE (reference sequence). The CDR3 bases are TGTGCCAGCAGCCCGGGACTCTTCTACGAGCAGTACTTC. Its protein product is CASSPGLFYEQYF.

V and J are TRBV28 and TRBJ2-7; 7 bases are shared with TRBD1. With 3 bases clipped from V and 4 bases from J, the junction kept 9 bases outside the gene matches. The CDR3 length is 15 residues. Per germline, CDR1 MDHEN and CDR2 SYDVKM. CDR3 sequence reads: CASSFPSGTAYEQYF. CDR3 nucleotides: TGTGCCAGCAGTTTCCCTTCCGGGACAGCTTACGAGCAGTACTTC.

This clone has more than one count but fewer than ten. This chain connects TRBV7-9 to TRBJ2-5; a weak D match, TRBD1 (6 bases). The ends were cut back, 0 bases at V and 4 bases at J, with 9 bases in the middle. CDR1 is SEHNR, CDR2 FQNEAQ, per germline (reference sequence). CDR3 size: 14 residues. For the CDR3, the DNA is TGTGCCAGCAGCTTAGCAGGACAGATAGAGACCCAGTACTTC. The encoded protein is CASSLAGQIETQYF.

J is TRBJ2-5 and V is TRBV5-6; a possible D gene is TRBD1 (5 bases). The germline CDR1 and CDR2 sequences are SGHDT and YYEEEE. V was cut by 0 bases and J by 0 bases, with 6 bases left in between. The CDR3 sequence is 14 residues long. The CDR3 DNA reads TGTGCCAGCAGCTTGGCAGGGCACCAAGAGACCCAGTACTTC. Encoded protein: CASSLAGHQETQYF.

For this clone: A junction end diverges from the germline sequence, so it may reflect a read error. The CDR3 region has the DNA TGTGCTAGCAGCTCACTAGCGGGAGCGTCAAACAATGAGCAGTTCTTC. Protein: CASSSLAGASNNEQFF. The chain combines TRBV7-7 with TRBJ2-1; 11 nucleotides align to TRBD2. The CDR3 extends over 16 amino acids. Germline loops: CDR1 SSHAT, CDR2 FNYEAQ (reference sequence).